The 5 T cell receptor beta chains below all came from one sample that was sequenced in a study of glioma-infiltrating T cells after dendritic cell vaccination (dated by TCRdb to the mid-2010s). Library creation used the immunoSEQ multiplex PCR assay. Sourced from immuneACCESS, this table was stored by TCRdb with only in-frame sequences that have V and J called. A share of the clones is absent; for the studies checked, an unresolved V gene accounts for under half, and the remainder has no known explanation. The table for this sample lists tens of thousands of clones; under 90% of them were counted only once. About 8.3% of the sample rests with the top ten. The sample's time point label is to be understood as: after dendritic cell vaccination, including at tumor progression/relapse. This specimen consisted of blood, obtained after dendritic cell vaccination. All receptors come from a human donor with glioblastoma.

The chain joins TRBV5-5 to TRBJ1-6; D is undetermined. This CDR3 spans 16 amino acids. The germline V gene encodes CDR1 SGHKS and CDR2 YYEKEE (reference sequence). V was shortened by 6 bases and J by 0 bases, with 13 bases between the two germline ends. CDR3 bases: TGTGCCAGCACCCCGTCAAGGAGCTCCTATAATTCACCCCTCCACTTT. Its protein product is CASTPSRSSYNSPLHF.

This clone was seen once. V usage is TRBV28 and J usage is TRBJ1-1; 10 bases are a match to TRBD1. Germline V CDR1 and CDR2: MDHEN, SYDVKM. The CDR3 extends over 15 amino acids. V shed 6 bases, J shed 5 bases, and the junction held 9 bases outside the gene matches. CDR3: CASRPSTGGRTEAFF. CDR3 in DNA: TGTGCCAGCAGGCCGTCGACAGGGGGCAGAACTGAAGCTTTCTTT. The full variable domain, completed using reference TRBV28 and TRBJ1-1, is DVKVTQSSRYLVKRTGEKVFLECVQDMDHENMFWYRQDPGLGLRLIYFSYDVKMKEKGDIPEGYSVSREKKERFSLILESASTNQTSMYLCASRPSTGGRTEAFFGQGTRLTVV.

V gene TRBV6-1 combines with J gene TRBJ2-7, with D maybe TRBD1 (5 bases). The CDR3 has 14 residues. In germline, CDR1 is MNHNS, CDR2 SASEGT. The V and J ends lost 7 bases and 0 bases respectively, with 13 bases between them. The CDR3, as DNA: TGTGCCAGCAAAGGGGTTGACACCTCCTACGAGCAGTACTTC. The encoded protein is CASKGVDTSYEQYF.

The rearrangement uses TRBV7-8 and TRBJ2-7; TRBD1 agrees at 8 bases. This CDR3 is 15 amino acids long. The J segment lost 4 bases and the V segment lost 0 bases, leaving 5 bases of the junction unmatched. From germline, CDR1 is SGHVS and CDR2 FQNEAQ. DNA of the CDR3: TGTGCCAGCAGCTTAGCGGACAGGGTATGGTACGAGCAGTACTTC. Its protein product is CASSLADRVWYEQYF.

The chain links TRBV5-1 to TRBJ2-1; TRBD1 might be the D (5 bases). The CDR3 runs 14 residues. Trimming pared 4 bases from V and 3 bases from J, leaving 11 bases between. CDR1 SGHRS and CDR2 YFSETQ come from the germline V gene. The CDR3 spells CASSRDRIYNEQFF. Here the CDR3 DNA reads TGCGCCAGCAGCCGAGACAGAATCTACAATGAGCAGTTCTTC. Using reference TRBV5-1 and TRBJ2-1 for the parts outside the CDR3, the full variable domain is KAGVTQTPRYLIKTRGQQVTLSCSPISGHRSVSWYQQTPGQGLQFLFEYFSETQRNKGNFPGRFSGRQFSNSRSEMNVSTLELGDSALYLCASSRDRIYNEQFFGPGTRLTVL.